This T cell receptor beta chain was captured by sequencing in a study of blood T cells in healthy people across ages. The CDR3 sequence is 19 residues long. Germline CDR1 is GTSNPN and CDR2 is SVGIG (reference sequence). After removal of 0 bases from V and 0 bases from J, the junction contained 8 bases not matched to a gene. The study drew donors from healthy Caucasian individuals in Russia aged roughly 6 to 90. Together with a sample-barcoded 5' primer, a J-beta primer mix was included in a second PCR lasting about 7 to 12 cycles. Every cDNA molecule bore a tag from a template-switch adaptor containing 12 random nucleotides. TCRdb re-analysed the 5' RACE reads in MiXCR, keeping a single row per CDR3 protein. The sample carries about 680,000 distinct CDR3 sequences, 45% to 50% recorded once. A single count supports this clonotype. Its antigen is currently unknown. Study-wide results and limits: The study lacked donor CMV status, which possibly confounded expanded clonotype changes. Older age coincided with a roughly linear decline in TCR beta diversity per million T cells.

The genes are TRBV30 and TRBJ2-6, with 10 bases aligning to TRBD1. This receptor was identified in a woman aged 55-69 years in good health. What was sequenced was blood. The CDR3 here is CAWSVRDRGLFSGANVLTF. CDR3 coding DNA: TGTGCCTGGAGTGTAAGGGACAGGGGTCTTTTCTCTGGGGCCAACGTCCTGACTTTC.